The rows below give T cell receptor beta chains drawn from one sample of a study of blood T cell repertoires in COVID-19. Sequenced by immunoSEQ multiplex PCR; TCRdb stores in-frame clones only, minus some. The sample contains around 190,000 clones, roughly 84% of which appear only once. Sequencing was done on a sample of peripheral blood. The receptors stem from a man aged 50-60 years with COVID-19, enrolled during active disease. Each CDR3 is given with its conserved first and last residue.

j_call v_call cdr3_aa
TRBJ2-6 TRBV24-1 CATSDLSAGANVLTF
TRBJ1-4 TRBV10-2 CASSESTGTGRWREKLFF
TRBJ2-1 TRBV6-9 CASSISPLGSGSSSNNEQFF
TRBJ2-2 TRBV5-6 CASSIRLAGGTGELFF
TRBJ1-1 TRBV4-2 CASSQVGRVLNTEAFF
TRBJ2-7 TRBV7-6 CASSLAQGGESYEQYF
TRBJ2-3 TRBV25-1 CASRDRDTDTQYF
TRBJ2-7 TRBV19 CASSIDTLNSGLYEQYF
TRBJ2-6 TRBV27 CASSRFWGGLKSSGANVLTF
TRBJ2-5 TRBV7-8 CASSLNREASFWTQYF
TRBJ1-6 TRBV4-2 CASSQDRQVGAGVWPLHF
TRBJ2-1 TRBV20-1 CSASRLAGDGEQFF
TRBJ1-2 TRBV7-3 CASSSRTGNGYTF
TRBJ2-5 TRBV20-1 CSASGASGGEETQYF
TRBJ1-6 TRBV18 CASSGDRGRNSPLHF
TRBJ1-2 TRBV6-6 CATNQGDYGYTF
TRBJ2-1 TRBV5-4 CASSSDSLTYNEQFF
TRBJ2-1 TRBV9 CASESGSPYNEQFF
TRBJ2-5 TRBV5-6 CASSHTQGPQETQYF
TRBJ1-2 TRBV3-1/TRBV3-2 CASSPDRSNYGYTF
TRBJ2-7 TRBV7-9 CASSFSRGGGTYEQYF
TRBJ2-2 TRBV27 CASSGTGRGTGELFF
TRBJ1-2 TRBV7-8 CASSLGKRGFKANYGYTF
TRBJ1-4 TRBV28 CASSPPVGGGEKLFF
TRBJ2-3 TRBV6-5 CASSQPGHPTDTQYF
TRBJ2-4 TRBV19 CASTGTGGFKNIQYF
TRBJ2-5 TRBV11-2 CASRRIVGAQETQYF
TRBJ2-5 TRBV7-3 CASSLSGLEMETQYF
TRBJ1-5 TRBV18 CASSPQGIGNQPQHF
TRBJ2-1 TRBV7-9 CASSPRSGLAGGPNEQFF
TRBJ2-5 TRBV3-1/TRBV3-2 CASSQEAVETQYF
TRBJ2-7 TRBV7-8 CASSPKYEQYF
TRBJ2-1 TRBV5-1 CASTISYSGSHNEQFF
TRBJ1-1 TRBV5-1 CASSLAVEATEAFF
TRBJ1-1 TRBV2 CASSEAQGTNFEAFF
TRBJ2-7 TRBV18 CASSPDRGLNEQYF
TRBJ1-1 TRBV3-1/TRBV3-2 CASSSRQGANTEAFF
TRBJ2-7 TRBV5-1 CASSLGQGRASYEQYF
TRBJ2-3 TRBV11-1 CASSLKQSTDTQYF
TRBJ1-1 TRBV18 CASSPLGGGARDTEAFF
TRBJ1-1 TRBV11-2 CASSLVMGQPNTEAFF